This T cell receptor beta chain was recovered during a study of shared clonotypes between healthy human individuals. About the study: A couple of women and a few men aged 18 to 49 served as donors. Used for every donor were three CD4 naive, three CD4 memory, two CD8 naive and one CD8 memory plate.

In the naive CD8 group, cells lacked CD45RO and were positively selected for CCR7, so terminally differentiated effector memory CD45RA+ cells were left out. General study results and limits: A small donor pool kept down the genetic and exposure-history diversity that was represented.

Per the original methods: Junction-only immunoSEQ data arrived without quality scores, meaning filtering differed. TCRdb's table, derived via immunoSEQ multiplex PCR, lists solely in-frame clones and lacks some. Clone size and V and J calls were adopted from that table, with D and trimming inferred from the DNA. The data show about 590,000 clones, with around 95% seen just once and 0.11% held by the top ten. Concerning this clone itself: Its matching antigen is unknown.

This TCR derives from a woman aged 30 to 39 in good health. The sequencing input was naive CD8+ T cells sorted from blood.

Here the CDR3 DNA reads TGTGCCAGCAGTACTACATATGTGGGGACCGGGGAGCTGTTTTTT. This gives the protein CASSTTYVGTGELFF. The chain carries TRBV27 and TRBJ2-2, with no clear D. Germline V gene sequence: CDR1 MNHEY, CDR2 SMNVEV (reference sequence). V dropped 5 bases and J dropped 5 bases, with 15 bases sitting between them. This CDR3 region has 15 residues.